This T cell receptor beta chain came from a study of glioma-infiltrating T cells. Study-level results: Very few CDR3 sequences were shared between tissue and blood. Gliomas, especially low-grade, showed above-expected tissue-blood divergence; non-neoplastic patients showed below.

The germline V gene encodes CDR1 SGHRS and CDR2 YFSETQ. With 0 bases removed from V and 1 base from J, the gap between germline ends came to 16 bases. The CDR3 length is 17 residues. Using RNA template, CDR3s of TCR alpha and beta were amplified with iRepertoire arm-PCR. Tissue mRNA or PBMC total RNA, about 90-450 ng, went into one-step reverse transcription and amplification. TCRdb ran MiXCR on the multiplex PCR reads and lists one entry per CDR3 protein. Of approximately 89,000 distinct CDR3 sequences in the sample, less than 30% were seen once. In regard to this clonotype: Its antigen is undetermined.

Sample: glioma tissue, nonneoplastic brain tissue, or PBMCs (not recorded which). The chain couples TRBV5-1 to TRBJ1-1, with D tentatively TRBD1 (6 bases). The TCR sequence derives from a human donor with low-grade glioma or glioblastoma, undergoing nonglioma brain surgery, or in good health (not recorded which). DNA of the CDR3: TGCGCCAGCAGCTTGGGCCCCCAACAGGGACAGAACACTGAAGCTTTCTTT. This encodes CASSLGPQQGQNTEAFF.